This passage covers 7 T cell receptor beta chains from one sample sequenced in a study of early T cells in non-severe SARS-CoV-2 infection. MiXCR was run by TCRdb on the 5' RACE reads, yielding one entry per CDR3 protein. Found here are about 79,000 distinct CDR3 sequences, about 11% of them singletons; the top ten hold approximately 4.8%. The sequenced sample was whole blood. The receptors shown here come from an adult who was a healthcare worker with PCR-confirmed SARS-CoV-2 infection or an uninfected control (not recorded which).

V gene TRBV14 combines with J gene TRBJ2-2; maybe TRBD2 (6 bases). The CDR3 is made up of 14 amino acids. Germline CDR1 reads SGHDN; CDR2 reads FVKESK. Trimming stripped 4 bases from V and 3 bases from J, with 9 bases between. The CDR3 region is CASSPSVYTGELFF. The CDR3 DNA is TGTGCCAGCAGCCCTAGCGTATACACCGGGGAGCTGTTTTTT.

This clonotype came up many times. The rearrangement links TRBV10-1 to TRBJ1-1, with 8 bases lining up with TRBD1. V gave up 6 bases and J gave up 6 bases; unmatched junction bases: 6. Germline CDR1 WNHNN, CDR2 SYGVQD (reference sequence). CDR3 length: 13 residues. CDR3 DNA: TGCGCCAGCAGACCCGGGACAGGCGCTGAAGCTTTCTTT. This translates into CASRPGTGAEAFF.

Many counts were recorded for this clonotype. The rearrangement links TRBV6-1 to TRBJ1-5; D is uncertain. The germline V gene has CDR1 MNHNS and CDR2 SASEGT. The V end was cut by 4 bases, the J end by 2 bases, with 12 bases between. The CDR3 loop spans 15 amino acids. The CDR3 DNA reads TGTGCCAGCAGTGTGGCGGCGGAGGGCAATCAGCCCCAGCATTTT. Translating gives CASSVAAEGNQPQHF.

This clonotype has just a few counts. The chain combines TRBV29-1 with TRBJ2-7; 11 bases match TRBD1. The V gene end was trimmed by 6 bases and the J gene end by 4 bases; junction bases not matched to a gene: 8. Germline V gene data show CDR1 as SQVTM and CDR2 as ANQGSEA. CDR3 size: 14 residues. This CDR3 is CSVAPGQGGYEQYF. DNA for the CDR3: TGCAGCGTCGCCCCGGGACAGGGGGGGTACGAGCAGTACTTC.

V usage is TRBV6-1 and J usage is TRBJ2-7, with D possibly being TRBD1 (5 bases). CDR3 size: 13 residues. V lost 4 bases and J lost 3, with 10 bases in between. The germline V gene has CDR1 MNHNS and CDR2 SASEGT. The CDR3 sequence: CASSVWGYYEQYF. The CDR3 DNA reads TGTGCCAGCAGTGTTTGGGGCTACTACGAGCAGTACTTC.

This clonotype turned up a few times. The chain links TRBV11-2 to TRBJ1-3; D not resolved. Trimming stripped 5 bases from V and 0 bases from J, with 2 bases between. The CDR3 is made up of 12 amino acids. Germline V gives CDR1 SGHAT, CDR2 FQNNGV. The CDR3 DNA follows: TGTGCCAGCAGCCACTCTGGAAACACCATATATTTT. Protein: CASSHSGNTIYF.

This clonotype was picked up a small number of times. V gene TRBV19 combines with J gene TRBJ2-3; TRBD1 is a possible D gene (5 bases). Trimming shortened V by 10 bases and J by 9 bases, and 11 bases separated the two germline ends. CDR1 LNHDA and CDR2 SQIVND come from the germline V gene (reference sequence). CDR3 length equals 10 residues. As DNA, the CDR3 is TGTGCCACCCAGGGAAGCACGCAGTATTTT. Protein sequence: CATQGSTQYF.